The 26 T cell receptor beta chains below were found in one sample sequenced in a study of CD8+ T cells in alopecia areata. The sample's treatment: oral pan-JAK inhibitor, 5-10 mg twice daily. Extracted from the samples, RNA was reverse transcribed into cDNA to serve as the sequencing template. Using immunoSEQ multiplex PCR, the repertoire was profiled, and TCRdb retains in-frame clones only, with some absent. The data show some 220,000 clones, with 50% to 60% seen just once and about 1.6% held by the top ten. Here the sequenced sample was CD4+ T cells sorted from blood, taken at week 4, from a patient treated with tofacitinib. The receptor set was obtained from a human donor with alopecia areata.

The chain combines TRBV13 with TRBJ2-7; D possibly corresponds to TRBD2 (5 bases). From germline, CDR1 is PRHDT and CDR2 FYEKMQ (reference sequence). The CDR3 spans 14 residues. Between the trimmed V and J ends, which lost 5 bases and 1 base, there was a span of 12 bases. In DNA, the CDR3 is TGTGCCAGCAGCCCACGGACTCTATCCTACGAGCAGTACTTC. Its protein is CASSPRTLSYEQYF.

The chain carries TRBV28 and TRBJ1-4; 8 nucleotides agree with TRBD1. CDR1 is MDHEN, CDR2 SYDVKM, per germline. J was trimmed by 7 bases and V by 6 bases; bases with no gene match: 10. There are 15 residues in the CDR3. The CDR3 bases are TGTGCCAGCAGGTCACAGGGGGGTCTCGGTGAAAAACTGTTTTTT. Amino acid sequence: CASRSQGGLGEKLFF.

This chain links TRBV5-6 with TRBJ1-4; a possible D gene is TRBD1 (5 bases). This CDR3 has 16 residues. CDR1 and CDR2 from the germline V gene are SGHDT and YYEEEE. V lost 3 bases to trimming and J lost 5 bases, with 17 bases between them. CDR3 residues: CASSSGTLRPNEKLFF. The CDR3 DNA sequence: TGTGCCAGCAGCTCCGGGACCCTCCGCCCGAATGAAAAACTGTTTTTT.

The V call is TRBV9, the J call TRBJ1-2; 7 nucleotides agree with TRBD1. Germline lookup yields CDR1 SGDLS and CDR2 YYNGEE. The CDR3 sequence is 14 residues long. V lost 2 bases and J lost 4; bases outside the gene matches: 5. The CDR3 DNA is TGTGCCAGCAGCGTGGAACAGGGGAGCTATGGCTACACCTTC. This codes for CASSVEQGSYGYTF.

The J gene is TRBJ1-6, the V gene TRBV30; TRBD1 matches 7 bases. The CDR3 loop spans 12 amino acids. V was pared by 6 bases and J by 10 bases, with 6 bases of the junction left unmatched. Germline V lookup: CDR1 GTSNPN, CDR2 SVGIG (reference sequence). For the CDR3, the DNA is TGTGCCTGCAACAGGGGAGGGTCACCCCTCCACTTT. Translated: CACNRGGSPLHF.

This clone was picked up one time. The chain carries TRBV15 and TRBJ1-2, with 7 bases matching TRBD1. In germline, CDR1 is LNHNV, CDR2 YYDKDF (reference sequence). Losses at the gene ends were 4 bases for V and 6 bases for J; bases not matched to a gene: 14. CDR3 length equals 16 residues. The DNA for the CDR3 is TGTGCCACCAGCACCGGACAGGCCGGCGCCTGGGATGGCTACACCTTC. Translating it yields CATSTGQAGAWDGYTF.

This clone was observed a few times. J is TRBJ2-2 and V is TRBV30, with TRBD1 identical over 10 bases. In germline, CDR1 is GTSNPN, CDR2 SVGIG (reference sequence). V lost 0 bases and J lost 5; bases outside the gene matches: 3. The CDR3 is 15 amino acids. CDR3 amino acids: CAWSVADRGTGELFF. In DNA, the CDR3 is TGTGCCTGGAGTGTAGCGGACAGGGGGACCGGGGAGCTGTTTTTT. The whole variable domain, filled in from reference TRBV30 and TRBJ2-2, reads SQTIHQWPATLVQPVGSPLSLECTVEGTSNPNLYWYRQAAGRGLQLLFYSVGIGQISSEVPQNLSASRPQDRQFILSSKKLLLSDSGFYLCAWSVADRGTGELFFGEGSRLTVL.

This chain links TRBV4-1 with TRBJ2-7, with a weak D call TRBD2 (6 bases). The V and J ends lost 0 bases and 0 bases respectively, with 12 bases between them. CDR1 is MGHRA, CDR2 YSYEKL, per germline. CDR3 length: 16 residues. The CDR3 protein is CASSQDSSASSYEQYF. CDR3 DNA sequence: TGCGCCAGCAGCCAAGATTCTAGCGCCAGCTCCTACGAGCAGTACTTC.

Only a few counts were recorded for this clone. The rearrangement links TRBV29-1 to TRBJ2-3; D unclear. Germline loops: CDR1 SQVTM, CDR2 ANQGSEA. The V gene lost 6 bases and the J gene lost 5 bases, with 9 bases spanning the gap. The CDR3 sequence is 11 residues long. The CDR3 protein is CSVDRIDTQYF. In nucleotides, the CDR3 is TGCAGCGTGGATCGGATAGATACGCAGTATTTT.

The gene calls are TRBV29-1 and TRBJ1-2, with D unresolved. Germline CDR1 and CDR2: SQVTM and ANQGSEA. CDR3 size: 13 residues. V shed 4 bases and J shed 4 bases, with 13 bases lying between them. DNA of the CDR3: TGCAGCGTTGCCGAATCGTGGTCCTATGGCTACACCTTC. As protein: CSVAESWSYGYTF.

Only a few counts were recorded for this clone. The genes are TRBV30 and TRBJ2-1; 8 nucleotides agree with TRBD1. Germline-derived CDR1 and CDR2 are GTSNPN and SVGIG (reference sequence). V was pared by 2 bases and J by 5 bases, with 8 bases of the junction left unmatched. The length of the CDR3 is 15 residues. This CDR3 is CAWSPDRASDNEQFF. The DNA of the CDR3 is TGTGCCTGGAGTCCGGACAGGGCTTCGGACAATGAGCAGTTCTTC. The entire variable domain, with the rest obtained from reference TRBV30 and TRBJ2-1, is as follows: SQTIHQWPATLVQPVGSPLSLECTVEGTSNPNLYWYRQAAGRGLQLLFYSVGIGQISSEVPQNLSASRPQDRQFILSSKKLLLSDSGFYLCAWSPDRASDNEQFFGPGTRLTVL.

This clone was seen a few times. This chain uses TRBV19 with TRBJ2-3, with 10 bases lining up with TRBD1. This CDR3 comprises 14 residues. After removal of 5 bases from V and 4 bases from J, the junction contained 3 bases not matched to a gene. Germline CDR1 is LNHDA and CDR2 is SQIVND (reference sequence). CDR3 DNA sequence: TGTGCCAGTAGTGCGGGACAGGGGCCAGATACGCAGTATTTT. Its protein is CASSAGQGPDTQYF.

The rearrangement joins TRBV19 to TRBJ2-5; D remains unclear. The germline CDR1 and CDR2 sequences are LNHDA and SQIVND (reference sequence). V lost 8 bases and J lost 0, with 10 bases in between. CDR3 length: 13 amino acids. The CDR3 nucleotides are TGTGCCAGTGGAGTAAGATACCAAGAGACCCAGTACTTC. Amino acids: CASGVRYQETQYF.

This clone was found a few times. The V and J genes are TRBV5-4 and TRBJ2-3, with 7 bases matching TRBD2. The V and J ends lost 4 bases and 0 bases, in that order; junction bases with no gene match: 5. This CDR3 contains 15 residues. Germline V gene lookup returns CDR1 SGHNT and CDR2 YYREEE (reference sequence). CDR3 amino acids: CASSRSGGSTDTQYF. The DNA for the CDR3 is TGTGCCAGCAGCCGGTCCGGGGGGAGCACAGATACGCAGTATTTT.

The chain uses TRBV5-6 and TRBJ1-1; D gene ambiguous. Germline V gene lookup returns CDR1 SGHDT and CDR2 YYEEEE. V was trimmed by 0 bases and J by 2 bases, leaving 14 bases between them. The CDR3 loop spans 16 amino acids. The CDR3 DNA reads TGTGCCAGCAGCTTGGCCGGCGCAGGTACAAACACTGAAGCTTTCTTT. Its translation is CASSLAGAGTNTEAFF.

J is TRBJ1-2 and V is TRBV7-2, with 7 bases that match TRBD1. The junction had 5 bases not matched to a gene; V was cut back by 2 bases and J by 8 bases. Germline V gene sequence: CDR1 SGHTA, CDR2 FQGNSA. CDR3 length: 13 amino acids. DNA for the CDR3: TGTGCCAGCAGCTTATACAGGGGCGAGGGCTACACCTTC. Protein: CASSLYRGEGYTF.

The chain uses TRBV19 and TRBJ1-5; possibly TRBD1 for D (6 bases). This CDR3 spans 13 amino acids. Trimming took 5 bases from V and 4 from J, leaving 9 bases between them. Per germline, CDR1 LNHDA and CDR2 SQIVND (reference sequence). CDR3 sequence reads: CASSGRGNQPQHF. CDR3 in DNA: TGTGCCAGTAGTGGCAGGGGAAATCAGCCCCAGCATTTT.

This clone showed up just once. The V and J genes are TRBV4-2 and TRBJ1-2; 8 bases agree with TRBD1. CDR3 length: 16 residues. Germline V CDR1 and CDR2: LGHNA, YNFKEQ. Unmatched junction bases numbered 12, after V lost 1 base and J lost 8 bases. This CDR3 reads CASSQVGQGSEKGYTF. The CDR3 region has the DNA TGTGCCAGCAGCCAAGTTGGACAGGGTAGCGAGAAGGGCTACACCTTC.

The chain employs TRBV2 and TRBJ1-2; D unclear. This CDR3 is built from 13 residues. The germline V gene encodes CDR1 SNHLY and CDR2 FYNNEI. V was cut by 2 bases and J by 5 bases, with 9 bases left in between. CDR3 coding DNA: TGTGCCAGCAGTGAACAGACACTATATGGCTACACCTTC. Amino acids: CASSEQTLYGYTF. The complete variable domain, with remaining parts taken from reference TRBV2 and TRBJ1-2, reads EPEVTQTPSHQVTQMGQEVILRCVPISNHLYFYWYRQILGQKVEFLVSFYNNEISEKSEIFDDQFSVERPDGSNFTLKIRSTKLEDSAMYFCASSEQTLYGYTFGSGTRLTVV.

This chain connects TRBV27 to TRBJ2-1; D unclear. Trimming removed 5 bases at V and 5 bases at J, with 10 bases between. CDR1 and CDR2 (germline): MNHEY, SMNVEV (reference sequence). CDR3 length: 13 residues. The CDR3 loop is CASSSRINNEQFF. The CDR3 nucleotides are TGTGCCAGCAGTAGCAGAATAAACAATGAGCAGTTCTTC.

This clone was counted only a few times. This sequence joins TRBV2 and TRBJ1-6; D gene unclear. Deletions cut 5 bases from V and 6 bases from J, with 5 bases between. Germline CDR1 is SNHLY and CDR2 is FYNNEI. The CDR3 extends over 12 amino acids. The CDR3 DNA follows: TGTGCCAGCAGTTACAGTAATTCACCCCTCCACTTT. Translating gives CASSYSNSPLHF.

CDR3 amino acids: CSVEGKQGSTEAFF. The DNA for the CDR3 is TGCAGCGTTGAAGGCAAACAGGGCAGCACTGAAGCTTTCTTT. The V call is TRBV29-1, the J call TRBJ1-1, with a tentative D call TRBD1 (6 bases). This CDR3 is 14 amino acids long. V was shortened by 1 base and J by 4 bases, with 13 bases between the two germline ends. Looked up from germline, CDR1 is SQVTM and CDR2 is ANQGSEA.

This clone was seen once. The chain recombines TRBV7-2 with TRBJ2-5; 7 bases fit TRBD1. Per the germline V gene, CDR1 is SGHTA and CDR2 is FQGNSA. CDR3 length: 14 residues. Losses at the gene ends were 7 bases for V and 5 bases for J; bases not matched to a gene: 10. The CDR3 region has the DNA TGTGCCAGCACCAGACAGGGTGGGCCCGAGACCCAGTACTTC. This gives the protein CASTRQGGPETQYF.

This chain joins TRBV10-1 and TRBJ2-7; D remains unclear. Looked up from germline, CDR1 is WNHNN and CDR2 is SYGVQD (reference sequence). V lost 5 bases, J lost 0 bases, and 8 bases lay in between. This CDR3 has 13 residues. The DNA of the CDR3 is TGCGCCAGCAGTCCAGACAACTCCTACGAGCAGTACTTC. It codes for CASSPDNSYEQYF.

The genes are TRBV30 and TRBJ1-2, with 7 positions matching TRBD1. CDR3 size: 14 residues. The J segment lost 5 bases and the V segment lost 2 bases, leaving 8 bases of the junction unmatched. CDR1 and CDR2 from the germline V gene are GTSNPN and SVGIG (reference sequence). CDR3 in amino acids: CAWSRRTGSYGYTF. In DNA form, the CDR3 reads TGTGCCTGGAGTCGAAGGACAGGCTCATATGGCTACACCTTC.

The chain employs TRBV30 and TRBJ2-1, with no clear D. The CDR3 contains 12 residues. Germline assignment: CDR1 GTSNPN and CDR2 SVGIG (reference sequence). V was clipped by 1 base and J by 7 bases, with 8 bases between them. This chain's CDR3 is CAWSGPLNEQFF. DNA of the CDR3: TGTGCCTGGAGTGGTCCCCTTAATGAGCAGTTCTTC.